This T cell receptor (beta chain) was documented in a study of blood T cell repertoires in COVID-19. Study context: From the United States, Italy and Spain came samples of acute and convalescent COVID-19.

CDR1 is MDHEN and CDR2 is SYDVKM in the germline V gene. The length of the CDR3 is 16 residues. With 7 bases removed from V and 0 bases from J, the gap between germline ends came to 17 bases. Participants were aged 18 to 89 years from around 26 US areas. Original analysis: Using reference gene primer amplification, nucleated cell counts were estimated. Measured with immunoSEQ multiplex PCR; TCRdb has only the in-frame clones, and not every one. The V and J calls and the clone size are those of that table, but D and trimming were determined from the DNA. The profile shows approximately 440,000 clones, roughly 88% of them singletons.

The rearrangement uses TRBV28 and TRBJ2-3; D perhaps matches TRBD2 (5 bases). This TCR was sampled from a man younger than 35 who had recovered from COVID-19. Material for sequencing was PBMCs or T cells enriched from blood (not recorded which). The CDR3 loop reads CASTLTRAVSTDTQYF. CDR3 coding DNA: TGTGCCAGCACCTTGACGAGGGCTGTGAGCACAGATACGCAGTATTTT.